This TCR beta chain is drawn from a study of CD4 T cells in relation to SARS-CoV-2 and coronaviruses. Sequencing was performed with immunoSEQ multiplex PCR; in TCRdb, only in-frame clones are kept and a portion is missing. Counted here are tens of thousands of clones, just over 85% occurring once; the ten biggest clones make up about 1.3%. Study results and caveats: Compared with monoreactive clones, crossreactive clones showed significantly weaker SARS-CoV-2 expansion.

The CDR3 spans 13 residues. Germline CDR1 is KGHDR and CDR2 is SFDVKD. V was shortened by 5 bases and J by 10 bases, with 11 bases between the two germline ends. CD4+ T cells from unexposed donors were obtained before the COVID-19 pandemic (2011-2018). As for this clone: The antigen is unknown.

This TCR was recovered from a human donor in good health. The sequenced sample consisted of memory CD4+ T cells from PBMCs. The chain links TRBV24-1 to TRBJ1-6; D is uncertain. This CDR3 reads CATSGGSRSPLHF. The CDR3 DNA reads as TGTGCCACCAGTGGCGGCAGCCGCTCACCCCTCCACTTT.